The 25 T cell receptor beta chains below come from one sample, sequenced in a study of early T cells in non-severe SARS-CoV-2 infection. TCRdb redid the calling of the 5' RACE reads with MiXCR, one entry per CDR3 protein. The table shows about 80,000 distinct CDR3 sequences, with about 17% occurring only once. Input material: whole blood. The receptors come from an adult who was a healthcare worker with PCR-confirmed SARS-CoV-2 infection or an uninfected control (not recorded which).

This clonotype came up many times. V gene TRBV11-3 combines with J gene TRBJ2-7, with unresolved D. CDR1 and CDR2 from the germline V gene are SGHNT and YENEEA. This CDR3 has 11 amino acids. The ends were cut back, 3 bases at V and 7 bases at J, with 7 bases in the middle. The CDR3 sequence is CASSLGDEQYF. In nucleotides, the CDR3 is TGTGCCAGCAGCTTGGGCGATGAGCAGTACTTC.

This clonotype was counted between two and nine times. V gene TRBV30 combines with J gene TRBJ2-1, with D perhaps given as TRBD1 or TRBD2 (6 bases each). CDR3 size: 12 residues. Trimming pared 4 bases from V and 4 bases from J, leaving 8 bases between. CDR1 GTSNPN and CDR2 SVGIG come from the germline V gene (reference sequence). Here the CDR3 reads CAWKGGYNEQFF. Written as DNA, the CDR3 is TGTGCCTGGAAAGGGGGGTACAATGAGCAGTTCTTC.

This clonotype was seen more than once but under ten times. The chain employs TRBV6-5 and TRBJ2-7, with TRBD2 as a possible D gene (6 bases). This CDR3 is built from 14 residues. Germline V lookup: CDR1 MNHEY, CDR2 SVGAGI. With 8 bases removed from V and 0 bases from J, the gap between germline ends came to 14 bases. The CDR3 bases are TGTGCCAGCGGCCGGGACGGGAGCTCCTACGAGCAGTACTTC. It is translated as CASGRDGSSYEQYF.

This clonotype was detected once. The chain carries TRBV5-1 and TRBJ2-2; TRBD1 might be the D (5 bases). The CDR3 runs 13 residues. Trimming stripped 3 bases from V and 5 bases from J, with 8 bases between. Germline CDR1 reads SGHRS; CDR2 reads YFSETQ. CDR3 loop: CASSSTVTGELFF. The CDR3 coding sequence is TGCGCCAGCAGCTCGACAGTTACCGGGGAGCTGTTTTTT.

This clonotype was counted only a few times. The CDR3 nucleotides read TGTGCCAGCAGCTCCGAAGTGAAAGCTGAAGCTTTCTTT. Translating gives CASSSEVKAEAFF. V and J are TRBV7-9 and TRBJ1-1; D remains ambiguous. The CDR3 extends over 13 amino acids. The germline V gene has CDR1 SEHNR and CDR2 FQNEAQ (reference sequence). Trimming shortened V by 4 bases and J by 6 bases, and 12 bases separated the two germline ends.

This clonotype came up a few times. The rearrangement links TRBV3-1 to TRBJ2-6; TRBD1 matches 9 bases. The CDR3 is 18 residues long. Germline CDR1 reads LGHDT; CDR2 reads YNNKEL (reference sequence). With V trimmed by 5 bases and J by 2 bases, 10 bases remained unmatched. Written as DNA, the CDR3 is TGTGCCAGCAGCACCGGGACAGGGTTTTATACTGGGGCCAACGTCCTGACTTTC. It specifies CASSTGTGFYTGANVLTF. The full variable domain, completed using reference TRBV3-1 and TRBJ2-6, is DTAVSQTPKYLVTQMGNDKSIKCEQNLGHDTMYWYKQDSKKFLKIMFSYNNKELIINETVPNRFSPKSPDKAHLNLHINSLELGDSAVYFCASSTGTGFYTGANVLTFGAGSRLTVL.

The chain combines TRBV20-1 with TRBJ1-1; tentative D call: TRBD1 (5 bases). Germline V gene lookup returns CDR1 DFQATT and CDR2 SNEGSKA (reference sequence). The CDR3 consists of 13 residues. V gave up 1 base and J gave up 1 base, with 7 bases separating them. The CDR3 here is CSARGGGNTEAFF. CDR3 nucleotide sequence: TGCAGTGCTAGAGGTGGGGGGAACACTGAAGCTTTCTTT.

This clonotype came up a few times. The genes are TRBV2 and TRBJ2-4, with a tentative D call TRBD1 (6 bases). Trimming removed 7 bases at V and 0 bases at J, with 13 bases between. The CDR3 has 15 amino acids. Germline-derived CDR1 and CDR2 are SNHLY and FYNNEI. Written as DNA, the CDR3 is TGTGCCAGCACCATGGACAGACTAGCCAAAAACATTCAGTACTTC. It specifies CASTMDRLAKNIQYF.

The gene calls are TRBV12-2 and TRBJ2-5; no DNA check was done on the table's D call, TRBD1. TRBV12-2 is classified as a pseudogene. This CDR3 has 11 residues. CDR3 in DNA: TGTGCAAGTCGCCGTACCTGTGGGTCGTACTTC. Encoded protein: CASRRTCGSYF.

This clonotype was seen at least ten times. V usage is TRBV20-1 and J usage is TRBJ2-5, with 8 bases that match TRBD2. CDR3 length: 17 residues. The V gene end was trimmed by 2 bases and the J gene end by 2 bases; junction bases not matched to a gene: 13. Germline V gives CDR1 DFQATT, CDR2 SNEGSKA (reference sequence). CDR3 in amino acids: CSARSFGAGGGQETQYF. The CDR3 nucleotides read TGCAGTGCTAGATCGTTCGGGGCGGGAGGAGGGCAAGAGACCCAGTACTTC.

This clonotype came up many times. The chain uses TRBV18 and TRBJ2-5; tentatively, D is TRBD2 (6 bases). The ends were cut back, 3 bases at V and 5 bases at J, with 16 bases in the middle. The CDR3 is 15 residues long. The germline CDR1 and CDR2 sequences are KGHSH and LQKENI. CDR3 nucleotides: TGTGCCAGCTCACCGGTTAAACAAGGGAGGGAGACCCAGTACTTC. Translating it yields CASSPVKQGRETQYF.

This clonotype was found a few times. The gene calls are TRBV7-2 and TRBJ2-7; tentative D call: TRBD2 (5 bases). The CDR3 extends over 14 amino acids. V was shortened by 1 base and J by 1 base, with 8 bases between the two germline ends. Germline V gene sequence: CDR1 SGHTA, CDR2 FQGNSA. For the CDR3, the DNA is TGTGCCAGCAGCTTAGACGGGGTTTCCTACGAGCAGTACTTC. Protein product: CASSLDGVSYEQYF.

V and J are TRBV15 and TRBJ1-1, with a possible D match to TRBD1 (6 bases). The germline V gene has CDR1 LNHNV and CDR2 YYDKDF (reference sequence). The CDR3 loop spans 14 amino acids. V was cut by 1 base and J by 4 bases, with 10 bases left in between. DNA for the CDR3: TGTGCCACCAGCAGAGGCGGGGGCGGCACTGAAGCTTTCTTT. Translated, it gives CATSRGGGGTEAFF. Variable domain in full (rest from reference TRBV15 and TRBJ1-1): DAMVIQNPRYQVTQFGKPVTLSCSQTLNHNVMYWYQQKSSQAPKLLFHYYDKDFNNEADTPDNFQSRRPNTSFCFLDIRSPGLGDTAMYLCATSRGGGGTEAFFGQGTRLTVV.

The chain links TRBV11-3 to TRBJ2-7, with D unclear. V was clipped by 5 bases and J by 4 bases, with 6 bases between them. Germline V lookup: CDR1 SGHNT, CDR2 YENEEA. The length of the CDR3 is 11 residues. CDR3 in DNA: TGTGCCAGCAGCCTCCGTTACGAGCAGTACTTC. Translating it yields CASSLRYEQYF. The variable domain in full, completed from reference TRBV11-3 and TRBJ2-7, reads EAGVVQSPRYKIIEKKQPVAFWCNPISGHNTLYWYLQNLGQGPELLIRYENEEAVDDSQLPKDRFSAERLKGVDSTLKIQPAELGDSAVYLCASSLRYEQYFGPGTRLTVT.

CDR3 in amino acids: CASRGAMAEAFF. CDR3 DNA: TGTGCCAGCAGAGGAGCTATGGCTGAAGCTTTCTTT. The chain joins TRBV6-5 to TRBJ1-1, with D unresolved. V lost 6 bases and J lost 6, with 11 bases in between. This CDR3 has 12 amino acids. The germline CDR1 and CDR2 sequences are MNHEY and SVGAGI.

Notes on this clonotype: A read error may explain this, as a much larger clone is one base away. The V call is TRBV14, the J call TRBJ2-3; D is unclear. With 8 bases removed from V and 4 bases from J, the gap between germline ends came to 13 bases. The length of the CDR3 is 13 residues. Germline assignment: CDR1 SGHDN and CDR2 FVKESK. The CDR3 spells CASGFDLADTQYF. The CDR3, as DNA: TGTGCCAGCGGCTTCGACCTTGCAGATACGCAGTATTTT.

This clonotype has at least ten counts. V usage is TRBV11-3 and J usage is TRBJ1-1; 11 positions match TRBD1. J lost 11 bases, V lost 5 bases, and 7 bases had no gene match. This CDR3 region has 13 residues. Germline values: CDR1 SGHNT, CDR2 YENEEA. The CDR3 here is CASSPRGQGGAFF. CDR3 DNA sequence: TGTGCCAGCAGCCCCCGGGGACAGGGGGGGGCTTTCTTT.

The gene calls are TRBV28 and TRBJ2-5; 10 bases fit TRBD1. The CDR3 covers 15 residues. Looked up from germline, CDR1 is MDHEN and CDR2 is SYDVKM. The J segment lost 5 bases and the V segment lost 2 bases, leaving 5 bases of the junction unmatched. The CDR3 sequence: CASSLSDRGLETQYF. The CDR3 DNA is TGTGCCAGCAGTTTAAGTGACAGGGGGCTGGAGACCCAGTACTTC.

This clonotype was picked up many times. The chain joins TRBV6-4 to TRBJ2-3, with D hard to call. V lost 3 bases and J 1 base, leaving 8 bases between the germline ends. There are 14 residues in the CDR3. CDR1 and CDR2 from the germline V gene are MRHNA and SNTAGT. CDR3 sequence: CASSEGQGTDTQYF. The CDR3 DNA reads TGTGCCAGCAGTGAAGGCCAGGGCACAGATACGCAGTATTTT.

This clonotype came up a few times. The rearrangement uses TRBV12-3 or TRBV12-4 and TRBJ2-1; D is unresolved. V was pared by 4 bases and J by 9 bases, with 13 bases between. CDR3 length: 13 amino acids. CDR3 in amino acids: CASSSVSRSEQFF. CDR3 bases: TGTGCCAGCAGTTCCGTATCTAGAAGTGAGCAGTTCTTC.

This clonotype has more than one count but fewer than ten. The chain carries TRBV7-3 and TRBJ1-1; D perhaps matches TRBD1 (5 bases). Per the germline V gene, CDR1 is SGHTA and CDR2 is FQGTGA. This CDR3 is built from 14 residues. The V gene lost 2 bases and the J gene lost 1 base, with 8 bases spanning the gap. The CDR3 bases are TGTGCCAGCAGCTTAGCAGGGAGGAACACTGAAGCTTTCTTT. Translation: CASSLAGRNTEAFF.

The rearrangement joins TRBV5-1 to TRBJ2-5, with D hard to call. Between the trimmed V and J ends, which lost 0 bases and 5 bases, there was a span of 5 bases. Germline CDR1 is SGHRS and CDR2 is YFSETQ. This CDR3 is built from 12 residues. DNA of the CDR3: TGCGCCAGCAGCTTGGCCAGGGAGACCCAGTACTTC. Translation: CASSLARETQYF.

This clonotype was observed a few times. The rearrangement joins TRBV27 to TRBJ2-1, with a weak D call TRBD2 (5 bases). The CDR3 sequence is 13 residues long. Germline loops: CDR1 MNHEY, CDR2 SMNVEV (reference sequence). The V and J ends lost 8 bases and 6 bases respectively, with 14 bases between them. The CDR3 nucleotides read TGTGCCAGCGGGCAAACTAGGATCAATGAGCAGTTCTTC. This codes for CASGQTRINEQFF.

The sample holds a few counts of this clonotype. This chain links TRBV7-9 with TRBJ1-2; no clear D. Germline lookup yields CDR1 SEHNR and CDR2 FQNEAQ (reference sequence). Trimming shortened V by 3 bases and J by 2 bases, and 4 bases separated the two germline ends. There are 12 residues in the CDR3. The CDR3 is CASSFENYGYTF. The CDR3 DNA reads as TGTGCCAGCAGCTTCGAGAACTATGGCTACACCTTC.

The gene calls are TRBV12-3 or TRBV12-4 and TRBJ2-7; 10 bases fit TRBD2. The CDR3 sequence is 15 residues long. The V gene end was trimmed by 6 bases and the J gene end by 5 bases; junction bases not matched to a gene: 10. CDR3 bases: TGTGCCAGCAGGAGAGCTAGCGGGAGAACCCACGAGCAGTACTTC. This sequence encodes CASRRASGRTHEQYF.